Each of the 2 T cell receptor beta chains below was sequenced from the same sample in a study of blood T cell repertoires in COVID-19 (dated by TCRdb to 2018 to 2020). Library creation used the immunoSEQ multiplex PCR assay. TCRdb holds this immuneACCESS table with in-frame rearrangements only. Some clones are missing; in checked studies, unresolved V genes explain under half, and the rest has no known cause. This sample is represented by about 26,000 clones; about 90% of them were singletons. About 10% of the sample rests with the top ten. Material: peripheral blood. These receptors originate from a man aged 65 to 79 with acute or convalescent COVID-19.

The chain joins TRBV9 to TRBJ1-2; D possibly corresponds to TRBD1 (5 bases). The germline V and J ends were trimmed by 4 bases and 6 bases, with 16 bases remaining between them. Germline lookup yields CDR1 SGDLS and CDR2 YYNGEE. The CDR3 contains 14 residues. The CDR3 DNA reads as TGTGCCAGCAGCCCCCCCCCAGGGTTAGATGGCTACACCTTC. Its translation is CASSPPPGLDGYTF.

This chain links TRBV7-2 with TRBJ2-1; D might be TRBD2 (6 bases). Trimming cost V 0 bases and J 0 bases, with 12 bases left between them. The CDR3 consists of 17 residues. Per germline, CDR1 SGHTA and CDR2 FQGNSA. DNA for the CDR3: TGTGCCAGCAGCTTAGCTGAGCGGGTGCCCTCCTACAATGAGCAGTTCTTC. It is translated as CASSLAERVPSYNEQFF.